The 8 T cell receptor beta chains reported below all come from one sample, sequenced in a study of vaccination and CD4 T cells after COVID-19. Treatment described: approximately 10-day PBMC culture with coronavirus spike peptide pools or control peptides (ViraFEST assay). Antigen specificity for these receptors is unknown. The Oncomine TCR Beta short-read assay was what sequenced the DNA obtained from cultured CD4+ T cells. TCRdb recomputed calls from the PCR reads with MiXCR, one row per CDR3 protein. The sample has about 19,000 distinct CDR3 sequences, 45% to 65% seen once; the top ten hold roughly 10%. Sequencing was performed on CD4+ T cells from blood, cultured in vitro, taken before SARS-CoV-2 vaccination. These receptors originate from a human donor who had recovered from COVID-19.

The rearrangement links TRBV28 to TRBJ1-5; D not resolved. Germline-derived CDR1 and CDR2 are MDHEN and SYDVKM. Trimming took off 4 bases at V and 4 bases at J, with 8 bases between the two ends. This CDR3 contains 13 residues. The CDR3 DNA reads TGTGCCAGCAGTTCCCCGCCAAATCAGCCCCAGCATTTT. It yields the protein CASSSPPNQPQHF.

The chain links TRBV19 to TRBJ1-3; D remains ambiguous. The ends were cut back, 7 bases at V and 1 base at J, with 11 bases in the middle. Germline V gene data show CDR1 as LNHDA and CDR2 as SQIVND (reference sequence). The CDR3 covers 14 residues. In DNA, the CDR3 is TGTGCCAGTACCGCGGCCAGATCTGGAAACACCATATATTTT. Residues: CASTAARSGNTIYF. The entire variable domain, with the rest obtained from reference TRBV19 and TRBJ1-3, is as follows: DGGITQSPKYLFRKEGQNVTLSCEQNLNHDAMYWYRQDPGQGLRLIYYSQIVNDFQKGDIAEGYSVSREKKESFPLTVTSAQKNPTAFYLCASTAARSGNTIYFGEGSWLTVV.

V usage is TRBV20-1 and J usage is TRBJ1-2, with D possibly matching TRBD1 (6 bases). V lost 8 bases and J lost 6, with 25 bases in between. The CDR3 is 15 residues long. The germline V gene has CDR1 DFQATT and CDR2 SNEGSKA (reference sequence). The CDR3 loop is CSLYTGRDKGDGYTF. The CDR3 DNA is TGCAGTCTTTATACCGGGAGAGATAAGGGGGATGGCTACACCTTC.

This clonotype ranks as medium-sized. The J gene is TRBJ2-7, the V gene TRBV6-1; 8 bases map to TRBD2. CDR1 is MNHNS and CDR2 is SASEGT in the germline V gene. This CDR3 is built from 14 residues. Unmatched junction bases numbered 9, after V lost 5 bases and J lost 6 bases. The CDR3 is CASSTDTRGGEQYF. CDR3 bases: TGTGCCAGCAGTACAGATACACGGGGGGGCGAGCAGTACTTC.

The chain joins TRBV24-1 to TRBJ2-1, with TRBD1 identical over 8 bases. This CDR3 region has 17 residues. Germline trimming cut 4 bases from V and 7 bases from J; bases unmatched to any gene: 14. CDR1 and CDR2 from the germline V gene are KGHDR and SFDVKD. The CDR3 sequence is CATSDARQGRIWNEQFF. The CDR3 DNA is TGTGCCACCAGTGACGCCCGACAGGGGCGGATTTGGAATGAGCAGTTCTTC.

The rearrangement links TRBV20-1 to TRBJ1-2; D may be TRBD1 (6 bases). The CDR3 is 14 amino acids. Germline loops: CDR1 DFQATT, CDR2 SNEGSKA (reference sequence). V shed 4 bases and J shed 3 bases, with 15 bases lying between them. CDR3 coding DNA: TGCAGTGCTAATCACAGGGCTTTAGACTATGGCTACACCTTC. Residues: CSANHRALDYGYTF.

A few counts support this clonotype. This chain links TRBV20-1 with TRBJ2-1, with 12 bases identical to TRBD2. This CDR3 region has 17 residues. V shed 5 bases and J 1 base; nucleotides not matched to a gene: 9. The germline V gene encodes CDR1 DFQATT and CDR2 SNEGSKA (reference sequence). The CDR3 loop is CSAVDVGTSGSYNEQFF. The DNA for the CDR3 is TGCAGTGCTGTCGATGTCGGGACTAGCGGGTCCTACAATGAGCAGTTCTTC.

The V and J genes are TRBV28 and TRBJ1-5, with a possible D match to TRBD1 (5 bases). There are 15 residues in the CDR3. From germline, CDR1 is MDHEN and CDR2 SYDVKM. The V gene lost 4 bases and the J gene lost 2 bases, with 12 bases spanning the gap. CDR3 amino acids: CASSYSRAGNQPQHF. DNA for the CDR3: TGTGCCAGCAGTTATAGCAGGGCGGGCAATCAGCCCCAGCATTTT.